Shown below are 16 T cell receptor beta chains from a single sample sequenced in a study of CD8 T cells in Susac syndrome (dated by TCRdb to between 2018 and 2021). Receptors were amplified or captured by the immunoSEQ multiplex PCR assay. RNA was extracted using the RNeasy kit, and roughly 0.5 to 1 ug of the RNA was reverse transcribed with random hexamers. Starting from the raw public reads, TCRdb applied fastp trimming at Q25, assembled clones with MiXCR and retained in-frame beta chains. Each CDR3 protein gets just one entry, which takes the most common genes and DNA from the rows behind it. The sample includes about 140,000 distinct CDR3 sequences, with approximately 95% observed a single time. The leading ten clones occupy approximately 0.25% of the sample. The sample taken for sequencing was CD8+ T cells from PBMCs. The receptor source for this set is a human donor in good health.

The V gene is TRBV20-1, the J gene TRBJ2-5; 11 bases map to TRBD2. From germline, CDR1 is DFQATT and CDR2 SNEGSKA (reference sequence). V was pared by 0 bases and J by 10 bases, with 19 bases of the junction left unmatched. The CDR3 consists of 18 residues. The CDR3 sequence is CSARDLAVAGGLVSGQYF. In DNA form, the CDR3 reads TGCAGTGCTAGAGATCTGGCTGTAGCGGGAGGGTTGGTTAGTGGCCAGTACTTC.

The chain has TRBV2 and TRBJ2-1; D could derive from TRBD1 or TRBD2 (5 bases each). The CDR3 runs 13 residues. The V end lost 8 bases, the J end lost 3 bases, and 11 bases lay between the germline ends. From germline, CDR1 is SNHLY and CDR2 FYNNEI. The CDR3 coding sequence is TGTGCCAGCGGGGGTTGGGGCTACAATGAGCAGTTCTTC. It translates to CASGGWGYNEQFF.

The CDR3 DNA sequence: TGTGCCAGCATGGAGGGACCAGATACGCAGTATTTT. Its translation: CASMEGPDTQYF. J is TRBJ2-3 and V is TRBV27, with D possibly matching TRBD2 (6 bases). Germline-derived CDR1 and CDR2 are MNHEY and SMNVEV (reference sequence). Trimming took 7 bases from V and 4 from J, leaving 9 bases between them. The CDR3 contains 12 residues.

The chain uses TRBV4-3 and TRBJ2-7; possible D gene TRBD2, 6 bases. The CDR3 extends over 14 amino acids. Trimming stripped 4 bases from V and 7 bases from J, with 17 bases between. The germline CDR1 and CDR2 sequences are LGHNA and YSLEER. The CDR3, as DNA: TGCGCCAGCAGCCCTGGGACGGGAGCGGGTGAGCAGTACTTC. Its protein product is CASSPGTGAGEQYF.

This chain uses TRBV5-4 with TRBJ2-3, with D uncertain. Looked up from germline, CDR1 is SGHNT and CDR2 is YYREEE (reference sequence). V gave up 4 bases and J gave up 0 bases, with 9 bases separating them. The CDR3 is made up of 14 amino acids. The CDR3 nucleotides read TGTGCCAGCAGCCCGAAGACGAGCACAGATACGCAGTATTTT. It yields the protein CASSPKTSTDTQYF.

This chain links TRBV6-2 or TRBV6-3 with TRBJ1-1, with 7 bases fitting TRBD1. This CDR3 comprises 13 residues. After removal of 7 bases from V and 4 bases from J, the junction contained 6 bases not matched to a gene. CDR1 and CDR2 from the germline V gene are MNHEY and SVGEGT. Here the CDR3 DNA reads TGTGCCAGCACGGGGGGACAGCTCACTGAAGCTTTCTTT. This codes for CASTGGQLTEAFF.

The chain is built from TRBV7-6 and TRBJ2-7; D is unresolved. Trimming stripped 0 bases from V and 2 bases from J, with 11 bases between. Per the germline V gene, CDR1 is SGHVS and CDR2 is FNYEAQ. The CDR3 contains 15 residues. This CDR3 is CASSLALGGTYEQYF. The CDR3 DNA follows: TGTGCCAGCAGCTTAGCTTTGGGCGGTACCTACGAGCAGTACTTC.

This chain links TRBV30 with TRBJ2-5, with 8 bases lining up with TRBD2. CDR3 length: 14 amino acids. V lost 6 bases and J lost 1; bases outside the gene matches: 7. Per germline, CDR1 GTSNPN and CDR2 SVGIG (reference sequence). The CDR3 DNA reads TGTGCCTGCCTACTAGCGGATCGCCAAGAGACCCAGTACTTC. Its translation is CACLLADRQETQYF.

This chain links TRBV20-1 with TRBJ2-2, with D possibly being TRBD1 (6 bases). The CDR3 length is 12 residues. The V end lost 6 bases, the J end lost 4 bases, and 9 bases lay between the germline ends. Germline V gene lookup returns CDR1 DFQATT and CDR2 SNEGSKA (reference sequence). The CDR3 here is CSASQGTGELFF. CDR3 sequence (DNA): TGCAGTGCGTCACAGGGCACCGGGGAGCTGTTTTTT.

The chain uses TRBV2 and TRBJ2-4, with TRBD1 matching 8 bases. The CDR3 totals 18 residues. The junction had 19 bases not matched to a gene; V was cut back by 7 bases and J by 5 bases. Per germline, CDR1 SNHLY and CDR2 FYNNEI. The CDR3 sequence: CASNLWAGGAPAQNIQYF. The CDR3 DNA sequence: TGTGCCAGCAATTTATGGGCAGGGGGCGCCCCGGCGCAAAACATTCAGTACTTC.

The chain couples TRBV6-6 to TRBJ1-5; no reliable D call. From germline, CDR1 is MNHNY and CDR2 SVGAGI (reference sequence). CDR3 length equals 9 residues. The V and J ends lost 7 bases and 13 bases respectively, with 8 bases between them. This chain's CDR3 is CASNVNQHF. The DNA of the CDR3 is TGTGCCAGCAACGTTAATCAGCATTTT.

The V gene is TRBV14, the J gene TRBJ1-1; possibly TRBD1 for D (5 bases). V shed 2 bases and J shed 6 bases, with 7 bases lying between them. Germline V lookup: CDR1 SGHDN, CDR2 FVKESK. The CDR3 consists of 12 residues. CDR3 sequence: CASSQLGAEAFF. The CDR3 DNA sequence: TGTGCCAGCAGCCAATTGGGGGCTGAAGCTTTCTTT. Full variable domain (outside the CDR3, taken from reference TRBV14 and TRBJ1-1): EAGVTQFPSHSVIEKGQTVTLRCDPISGHDNLYWYRRVMGKEIKFLLHFVKESKQDESGMPNNRFLAERTGGTYSTLKVQPAELEDSGVYFCASSQLGAEAFFGQGTRLTVV.

The chain recombines TRBV29-1 with TRBJ1-2; a weak D match, TRBD1 (6 bases). The CDR3 contains 11 residues. Germline CDR1 reads SQVTM; CDR2 reads ANQGSEA. The V gene lost 8 bases and the J gene lost 4 bases, with 11 bases spanning the gap. CDR3 DNA: TGCAGCTTCTTGGACAGCTATGGCTACACCTTC. Encoded protein: CSFLDSYGYTF.

The genes are TRBV29-1 and TRBJ1-1, with D perhaps TRBD1 (6 bases). V was shortened by 6 bases and J by 1 base, with 9 bases between the two germline ends. This CDR3 is built from 12 residues. Germline V gives CDR1 SQVTM, CDR2 ANQGSEA. CDR3 protein: CSVSQGNTEAFF. CDR3 nucleotide sequence: TGCAGCGTCTCACAGGGGAACACTGAAGCTTTCTTT.

The CDR3 is CSARGSGSYEQYF. The CDR3 DNA is TGCAGCGCTAGGGGTAGCGGATCCTACGAGCAGTACTTC. The chain joins TRBV29-1 to TRBJ2-7; perhaps TRBD2 as D (6 bases). V lost 7 bases and J 1 base, leaving 14 bases between the germline ends. Germline V gene data show CDR1 as SQVTM and CDR2 as ANQGSEA. The CDR3 runs 13 residues.

The sample holds one count of this clonotype. The V gene is TRBV12-3 or TRBV12-4, the J gene TRBJ2-7, with TRBD2 matching over 7 bases. CDR3 size: 13 residues. The V segment lost 6 bases and the J segment 3 bases; nucleotides outside the gene matches: 5. Here the CDR3 DNA reads TGTGCCAGCAGGTTGACTAGCTTCTACGAGCAGTACTTC. Its translation: CASRLTSFYEQYF.